What follows is one TCR beta chain and its context. Its specificity is unknown. These data are taken from a study of response to subunit inactivated influenza vaccine. V lost 3 bases, J lost 1 base, and 13 bases lay in between. Germline assignment: CDR1 SGHVS and CDR2 FQNEAQ. CDR3 length: 16 residues. TCRdb analysed the RT-PCR reads with MiXCR anew, one entry per CDR3 protein. The sample consists of 550,000 to 650,000 distinct CDR3 sequences, 12% of them appearing once. Study-wide points: Few additional T cells are recruited per seasonal influenza vaccination, authors suggested.

The material was PBMCs from blood, obtained on the day of vaccination. The source of this sequence is a man in his forties or fifties who received an inactivated influenza vaccine. The genes are TRBV7-8 and TRBJ1-5; D call uncertain. The CDR3 reads CASSFSGRSSNQPQHF. As DNA, the CDR3 is TGTGCCAGCAGCTTCTCCGGGAGGAGCAGCAATCAGCCCCAGCATTTT.